The T cell receptor (beta chain) described here comes from a study of T cell changes during pregnancy in multiple sclerosis. Generated by immunoSEQ multiplex PCR, the TCRdb table keeps only in-frame clones and is missing some. Of 20,000 to 25,000 clones listed, roughly 80% are singletons. Germline assignment: CDR1 MNHNS and CDR2 SASEGT. The V segment lost 1 base and the J segment 1 base; nucleotides outside the gene matches: 3. The CDR3 runs 16 residues. The sample in question was CD8+ T cells from peripheral blood mononuclear cells, obtained in the first trimester of pregnancy. The chain combines TRBV6-1 with TRBJ2-3; 9 nucleotides match TRBD2. The TCR was taken from a female donor in good health, enrolled as a control in a pregnancy study. The CDR3 here is CASSEGRLAGTDTQYF. CDR3 sequence (DNA): TGTGCCAGCAGTGAAGGAAGACTAGCGGGCACAGATACGCAGTATTTT.